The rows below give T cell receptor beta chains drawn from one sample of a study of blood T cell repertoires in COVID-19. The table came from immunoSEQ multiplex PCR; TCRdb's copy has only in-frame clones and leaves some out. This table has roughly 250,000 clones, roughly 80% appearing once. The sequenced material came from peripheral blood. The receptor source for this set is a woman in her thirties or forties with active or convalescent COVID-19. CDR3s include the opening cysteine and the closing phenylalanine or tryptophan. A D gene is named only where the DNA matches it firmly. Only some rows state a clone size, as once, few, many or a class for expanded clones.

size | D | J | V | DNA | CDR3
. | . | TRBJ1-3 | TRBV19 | TGTGCCAGTAGTATAGGAGCAGGCTACTCTGGAAACACCATATATTTT | CASSIGAGYSGNTIYF
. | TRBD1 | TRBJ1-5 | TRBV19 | TGTGCCAGTAGTGCCGGACAGGGCAATCAGCCCCAGCATTTT | CASSAGQGNQPQHF
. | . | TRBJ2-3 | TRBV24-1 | TGTGCCACCAGAAGGGGGTCGGTAGATACGCAGTATTTT | CATRRGSVDTQYF
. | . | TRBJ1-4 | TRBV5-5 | TGTGCCAGCAGCTTGGTTAAGGACAGATCGGCGGAAAAACTGTTTTTT | CASSLVKDRSAEKLFF
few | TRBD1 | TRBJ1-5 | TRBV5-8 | TGTGCCAGCAGCTTGGTGACAGGGGCCTATCAGCCCCAGCATTTT | CASSLVTGAYQPQHF
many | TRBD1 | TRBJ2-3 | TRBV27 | TGTGCCAGCGCAGGGGGCAATACGCAGTATTTT | CASAGGNTQYF
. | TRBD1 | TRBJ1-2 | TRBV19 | TGTGCCAGTAGCCCAAGCTACGGGACAGGGAAAGGTGGCTATGGCTACACCTTC | CASSPSYGTGKGGYGYTF
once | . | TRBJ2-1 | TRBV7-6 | TGTGCCAGCAGCAACGGGGGTAGCTCCTACAATGAGCAGTTCTTC | CASSNGGSSYNEQFF
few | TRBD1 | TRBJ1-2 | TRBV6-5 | TGTGCCAGCAGTTGGCAGGGGGGAGGCAACTATGGCTACACCTTC | CASSWQGGGNYGYTF
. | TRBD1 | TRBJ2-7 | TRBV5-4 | TGTGCCAGCAGCACGTACACCGGGACAGACTACGAGCAGTACTTC | CASSTYTGTDYEQYF
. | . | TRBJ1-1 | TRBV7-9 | TGTGCCAGCAGCTCACCGGGACAAAGAATTGGCGACACTGAAGCTTTCTTT | CASSSPGQRIGDTEAFF
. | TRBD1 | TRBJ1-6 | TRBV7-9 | TGTGCCAGCAGCACCACCAGGGGGTTCAGCTCCTATAATTCACCCCTCCACTTT | CASSTTRGFSSYNSPLHF
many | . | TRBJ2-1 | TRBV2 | TGTGCCAGCAGTGAGCTCGCTAGCAGTCAGTTCTTC | CASSELASSQFF
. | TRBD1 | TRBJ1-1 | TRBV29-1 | TGCAGCTTGACAGGGGGCCCTGAAGCTTTCTTT | CSLTGGPEAFF
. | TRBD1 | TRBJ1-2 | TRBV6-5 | TGTGCCAGCAGTACCGGGACAGGACCTGACTATGGCTACACCTTC | CASSTGTGPDYGYTF
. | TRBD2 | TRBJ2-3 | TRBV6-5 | TGTGCCAGCACTTTGACTAGCGGGTACACAGATACGCAGTATTTT | CASTLTSGYTDTQYF
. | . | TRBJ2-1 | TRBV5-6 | TGTGCCAGCAGCTTACGAGAAGGGGCCTACTACAATGAGCAGTTCTTC | CASSLREGAYYNEQFF
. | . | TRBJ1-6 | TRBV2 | TGTGCCAGCAGATGGAGAACTGATTCACCCCTCCACTTT | CASRWRTDSPLHF
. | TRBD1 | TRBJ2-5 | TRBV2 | TGTGCCATCTCCCGGGACAGGGAAGAGACCCAGTACTTC | CAISRDREETQYF
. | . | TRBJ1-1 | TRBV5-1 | TGCGCCAGCAGCTCCCTAGTGAACACTGAAGCTTTCTTT | CASSSLVNTEAFF
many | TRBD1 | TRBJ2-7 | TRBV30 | TGTGCCTCGAGCAGGGACAGGGGGCAGAACGAGCAGTACTTC | CASSRDRGQNEQYF
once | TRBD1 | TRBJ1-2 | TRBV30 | TGTGCCTGGAGTGGAACAGGGGGGAACACCTTC | CAWSGTGGNTF
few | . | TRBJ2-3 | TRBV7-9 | TGTGCCAGCCTCCGCAGTTCGCGGGGAGACCAAGATACGCAGTATTTT | CASLRSSRGDQDTQYF
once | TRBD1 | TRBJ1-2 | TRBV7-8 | TGTGCCAGCAGCCCCGAGGGACAGAGATATGCTAACTATGGCTACACCTTC | CASSPEGQRYANYGYTF
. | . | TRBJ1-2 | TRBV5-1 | TGCGCCAGCCGAGAGGGTTCGGGGGACTATGGCTACACCTTC | CASREGSGDYGYTF
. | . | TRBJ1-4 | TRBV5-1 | TGCGCCAGCAGCTTGGGTGAGACAACTAATGAAAAACTGTTTTTT | CASSLGETTNEKLFF
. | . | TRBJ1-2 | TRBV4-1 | TGCGCCAGCAGCCTCCTGGGAGGGCGTGCGGGCTACACCTTC | CASSLLGGRAGYTF
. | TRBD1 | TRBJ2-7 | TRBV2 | TGTGCCTCCTCGGACAGGGGCTACGAGCAGTACTTC | CASSDRGYEQYF
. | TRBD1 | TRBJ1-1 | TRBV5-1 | TGCGCCAGCAGCTTAACCTATCGCCCACAGGGGGCCATGAACACTGAAGCTTTCTTT | CASSLTYRPQGAMNTEAFF
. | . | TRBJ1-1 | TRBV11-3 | TGTGCCAGCAGCTTCAGGGGTGGAACTGAAGCTTTCTTT | CASSFRGGTEAFF
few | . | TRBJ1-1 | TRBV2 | TGTGCCAGCAGAAGACCTGGGGCGGAACCCCTCGCTGAAGCTTTCTTT | CASRRPGAEPLAEAFF
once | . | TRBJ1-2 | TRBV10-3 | TGTGCCATCAGTGAGGGGGATCTTTACGGGGTTCGCTACACCTTC | CAISEGDLYGVRYTF
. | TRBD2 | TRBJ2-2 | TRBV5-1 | TGCGCCAGCAGCTTATTCGGGGGGGACACCGGGGAGCTGTTTTTT | CASSLFGGDTGELFF
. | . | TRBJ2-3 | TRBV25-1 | TGTGCCAGCAGTGAAGGGGGGATGCGAGCAGATACGCAGTATTTT | CASSEGGMRADTQYF
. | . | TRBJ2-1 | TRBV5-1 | TGCGCCAGCAGCTTGGCGCCTGGGAGTGAGCAGTTCTTC | CASSLAPGSEQFF
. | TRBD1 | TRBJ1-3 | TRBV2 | TGTGCCAGCCACGACAGGGGGCTGAACACCATATATTTT | CASHDRGLNTIYF
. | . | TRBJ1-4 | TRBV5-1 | TGCGCCAGCAGCCGTGACGGGTCTAATGAAAAACTGTTTTTT | CASSRDGSNEKLFF
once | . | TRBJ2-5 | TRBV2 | TGTGCCAGCAGACTGGGCGGGGAGACCCAGTACTTC | CASRLGGETQYF
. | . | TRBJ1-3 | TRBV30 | TGTGGTCTAGACGTCTCTGGAAACACCATATATTTT | CGLDVSGNTIYF
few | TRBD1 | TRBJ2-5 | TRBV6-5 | TGTGCCAGCACTAGGACAGGAACCTTCCAAGAGACCCAGTACTTC | CASTRTGTFQETQYF
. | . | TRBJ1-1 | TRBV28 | TGTGCCACCCTGGACAGCGTGAACACTGAAGCTTTCTTT | CATLDSVNTEAFF
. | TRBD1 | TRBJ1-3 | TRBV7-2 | TGTGCCAGCAGCTCCCAAACAGGGGGGGGAAACACCATATATTTT | CASSSQTGGGNTIYF
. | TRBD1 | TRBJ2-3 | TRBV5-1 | TGCGCCAGCAGCTTGGGACAGGGGTCCTCAGATACGCAGTATTTT | CASSLGQGSSDTQYF
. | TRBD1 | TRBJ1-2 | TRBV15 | TGTGCCACCAGCAGGGGGGGACAGCAGAACTATGGCTACACCTTC | CATSRGGQQNYGYTF